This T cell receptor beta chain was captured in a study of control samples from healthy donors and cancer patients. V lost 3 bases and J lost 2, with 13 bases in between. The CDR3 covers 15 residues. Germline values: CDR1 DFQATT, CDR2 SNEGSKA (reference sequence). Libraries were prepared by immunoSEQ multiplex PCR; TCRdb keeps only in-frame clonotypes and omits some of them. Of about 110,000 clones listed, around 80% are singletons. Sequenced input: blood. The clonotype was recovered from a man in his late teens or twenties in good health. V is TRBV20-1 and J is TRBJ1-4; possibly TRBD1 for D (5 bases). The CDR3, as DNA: TGCAGTGCTAGTAAGGGGACGGGGACTAATGAAAAACTGTTTTTT. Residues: CSASKGTGTNEKLFF.